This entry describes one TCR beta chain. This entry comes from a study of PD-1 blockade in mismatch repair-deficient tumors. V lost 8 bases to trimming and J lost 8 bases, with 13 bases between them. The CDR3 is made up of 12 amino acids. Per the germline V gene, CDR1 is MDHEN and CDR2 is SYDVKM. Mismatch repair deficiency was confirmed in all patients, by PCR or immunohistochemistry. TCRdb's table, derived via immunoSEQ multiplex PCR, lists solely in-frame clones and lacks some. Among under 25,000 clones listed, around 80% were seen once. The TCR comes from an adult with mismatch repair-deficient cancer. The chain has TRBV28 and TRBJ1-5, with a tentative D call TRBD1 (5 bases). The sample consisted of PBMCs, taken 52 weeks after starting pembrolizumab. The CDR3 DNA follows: TGTGCCAGCGGCGGGGGTATGGAGCCCCAGCATTTT. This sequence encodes CASGGGMEPQHF. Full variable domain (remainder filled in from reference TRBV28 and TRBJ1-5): DVKVTQSSRYLVKRTGEKVFLECVQDMDHENMFWYRQDPGLGLRLIYFSYDVKMKEKGDIPEGYSVSREKKERFSLILESASTNQTSMYLCASGGGMEPQHFGDGTRLSIL.